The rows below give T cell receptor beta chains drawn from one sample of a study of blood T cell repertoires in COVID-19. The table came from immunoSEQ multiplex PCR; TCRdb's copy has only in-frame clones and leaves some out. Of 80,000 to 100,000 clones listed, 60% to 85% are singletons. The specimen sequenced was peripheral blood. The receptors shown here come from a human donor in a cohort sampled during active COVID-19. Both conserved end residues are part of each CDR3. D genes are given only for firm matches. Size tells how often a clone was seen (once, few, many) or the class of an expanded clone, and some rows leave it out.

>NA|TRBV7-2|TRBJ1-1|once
CASSLVVIREAFF
TGTGCCAGCAGCTTAGTAGTTATCCGTGAAGCTTTCTTT
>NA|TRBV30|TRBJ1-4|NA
CAWSLVFNEKLFF
TGTGCCTGGAGCCTTGTTTTTAATGAAAAACTGTTTTTT
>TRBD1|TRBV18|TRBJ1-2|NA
CASSPYVGQAKPTERNYGYTF
TGTGCCAGCTCACCGTATGTCGGACAGGCCAAACCGACCGAACGTAACTATGGCTACACCTTC
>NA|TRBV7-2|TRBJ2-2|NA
CASSRGLTNTGELFF
TGTGCCAGCAGCCGCGGGCTAACGAACACCGGGGAGCTGTTTTTT
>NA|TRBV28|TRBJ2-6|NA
CASLGGANVLTF
TGTGCCTCCCTCGGGGGGGCCAACGTCCTGACTTTC
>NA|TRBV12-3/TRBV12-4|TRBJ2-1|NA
CASSLFSDEQFF
TGTGCCAGCAGTTTGTTTTCTGATGAGCAGTTCTTC
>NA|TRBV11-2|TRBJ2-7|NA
CASSLGTAYEQYF
TGTGCCAGCAGCTTAGGGACTGCCTACGAGCAGTACTTC
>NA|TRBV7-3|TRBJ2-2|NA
CASSPGGADTGELFF
TGTGCCAGCAGTCCTGGGGGGGCGGACACCGGGGAGCTGTTTTTT
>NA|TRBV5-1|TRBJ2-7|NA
CASSLGLYEQYF
TGCGCCAGCAGCTTGGGACTGTACGAGCAGTACTTC
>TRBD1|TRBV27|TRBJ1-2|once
CASSLSGGRGNSYTF
TGTGCCAGCAGTTTATCAGGCGGCAGGGGGAACAGCTACACCTTC
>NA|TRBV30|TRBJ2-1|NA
CAWSSAESSYNEQFF
TGTGCCTGGAGTTCCGCCGAGAGCTCCTACAATGAGCAGTTCTTC
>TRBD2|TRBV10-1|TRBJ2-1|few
CASSDGLGAEQFF
TGCGCCAGCAGTGACGGACTAGGGGCAGAGCAGTTCTTC
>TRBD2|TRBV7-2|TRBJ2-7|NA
CASSLGGGNTYEQYF
TGTGCCAGCAGCTTAGGGGGGGGGAACACCTACGAGCAGTACTTC
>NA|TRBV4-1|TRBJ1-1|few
CASSQGGPNTEAFF
TGCGCCAGCAGCCAAGGGGGGCCAAACACTGAAGCTTTCTTT
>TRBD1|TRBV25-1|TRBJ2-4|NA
CASSAYNRGTPGIQYF
TGTGCCAGCAGTGCGTATAACAGGGGGACCCCGGGCATTCAGTACTTC
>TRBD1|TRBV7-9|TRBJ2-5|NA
CASSQGTGALQETQYF
TGTGCCAGCAGCCAAGGGACAGGGGCCTTACAAGAGACCCAGTACTTC
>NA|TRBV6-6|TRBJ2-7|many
CASSGSGFGPPLDEQYF
TGTGCCAGCAGTGGATCCGGGTTCGGTCCCCCCCTAGACGAGCAGTACTTC
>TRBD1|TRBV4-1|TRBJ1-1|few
CASTDSGTGATEAFF
TGCGCCAGCACCGACTCCGGGACAGGGGCCACTGAAGCTTTCTTT
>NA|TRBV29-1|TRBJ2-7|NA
CSVELTSSYEQYF
TGCAGCGTTGAGCTCACGAGCTCCTACGAGCAGTACTTC
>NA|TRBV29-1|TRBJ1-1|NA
CSGGYPEAFF
TGCAGCGGAGGTTACCCTGAAGCTTTCTTT
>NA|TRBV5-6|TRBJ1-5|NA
CASSLAGGPQPQHF
TGTGCCAGCAGCTTGGCCGGAGGGCCCCAGCCCCAGCATTTT
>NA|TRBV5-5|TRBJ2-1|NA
CASQRPSYNEQFF
TGTGCCAGCCAGAGGCCTTCCTACAATGAGCAGTTCTTC
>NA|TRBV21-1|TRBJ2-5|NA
CASSAKGGLAGPQETQYF
TGTGCCAGCAGCGCCAAGGGCGGACTAGCGGGACCGCAAGAGACCCAGTACTTC